A single sample is the source of the 20 T cell receptor beta chains below, sequenced in a study of cytomegalovirus exposure and HLA in healthy donors. With 60 Vbeta and 13 Jbeta primers, the PCR was carried out. Sequencing was performed with immunoSEQ multiplex PCR; in TCRdb, only in-frame clones are kept and a portion is missing. The sample records 120,000 to 150,000 clones, 65% to 80% being singletons. Sequencing was carried out using PBMCs. These receptor sequences come from a woman in her thirties in good health and CMV-seronegative.

The V call is TRBV28, the J call TRBJ1-2; 8 bases are a match to TRBD1. Germline V gene sequence: CDR1 MDHEN, CDR2 SYDVKM. This CDR3 region has 12 residues. Germline trimming cut 9 bases from V and 6 bases from J; bases unmatched to any gene: 6. The CDR3 reads CASSGGMNGYTF. CDR3 coding DNA: TGTGCCAGTTCAGGGGGCATGAATGGCTACACCTTC.

The chain couples TRBV30 to TRBJ2-6; weak D call: TRBD1 (6 bases). Germline loops: CDR1 GTSNPN, CDR2 SVGIG (reference sequence). V was clipped by 1 base and J by 4 bases, with 8 bases between them. The CDR3 is made up of 14 amino acids. The DNA for the CDR3 is TGTGCCTGGAGTGGGGGGCCGGGGGCCAACGTCCTGACTTTC. Translation gives CAWSGGPGANVLTF.

The chain is built from TRBV4-1 and TRBJ2-1, with 9 positions matching TRBD2. The CDR3 sequence is 17 residues long. Germline trimming cut 0 bases from V and 4 bases from J; bases unmatched to any gene: 7. Germline values: CDR1 MGHRA, CDR2 YSYEKL. The CDR3 nucleotides read TGCGCCAGCAGCCAAGAACAGCGGGGGGCACAATACAATGAGCAGTTCTTC. Translated: CASSQEQRGAQYNEQFF.

The table lists this clone with a few counts. The V call is TRBV29-1, the J call TRBJ2-1, with TRBD1 matching 7 bases. The CDR3 has 12 amino acids. With V trimmed by 6 bases and J by 8 bases, 7 bases remained unmatched. CDR1 SQVTM and CDR2 ANQGSEA come from the germline V gene. The CDR3: CSVSGGIDEQFF. The CDR3 DNA follows: TGCAGCGTCTCAGGGGGAATTGATGAGCAGTTCTTC.

This clone was recorded a few times. CDR3 nucleotides: TGTGCCAGCAGCACTAGCGGGTACCAAGAGACCCAGTACTTC. It specifies CASSTSGYQETQYF. The gene calls are TRBV11-2 and TRBJ2-5; 9 nucleotides line up with TRBD2. Trimming at V came to 5 bases and at J to 0 bases, leaving 1 base not matched to a gene. There are 14 residues in the CDR3. The germline gives CDR1 SGHAT, CDR2 FQNNGV.

This clone is a singleton in its sample. The rearrangement links TRBV5-1 to TRBJ2-3; 8 bases agree with TRBD2. The CDR3 is 14 amino acids. CDR1 SGHRS and CDR2 YFSETQ come from the germline V gene. The junction had 2 bases not matched to a gene; V was cut back by 5 bases and J by 0 bases. The CDR3 is CASRLAESTDTQYF. In DNA, the CDR3 is TGCGCCAGCAGACTAGCGGAAAGCACAGATACGCAGTATTTT. The full variable domain, rest sourced from reference TRBV5-1 and TRBJ2-3, is KAGVTQTPRYLIKTRGQQVTLSCSPISGHRSVSWYQQTPGQGLQFLFEYFSETQRNKGNFPGRFSGRQFSNSRSEMNVSTLELGDSALYLCASRLAESTDTQYFGPGTRLTVL.

The V call is TRBV10-3, the J call TRBJ1-2; 8 bases are shared with TRBD1. The ends lost 6 bases at V and 6 bases at J; junction bases unmatched: 6. Looked up from germline, CDR1 is ENHRY and CDR2 is SYGVKD. The length of the CDR3 is 13 residues. The CDR3: CAIRLTGVNGYTF. CDR3 nucleotides: TGTGCCATCAGGCTGACAGGGGTAAATGGCTACACCTTC.

This chain joins TRBV6-1 and TRBJ1-5; 10 nucleotides agree with TRBD1. Germline values: CDR1 MNHNS, CDR2 SASEGT. The CDR3 runs 16 residues. V lost 2 bases to trimming and J lost 9 bases; unmatched junction nucleotides: 10. CDR3 DNA sequence: TGTGCCAGCAGTGAAAATTGGGGACAGGGGAATACGCCCCAGCATTTT. Amino acids: CASSENWGQGNTPQHF.

The chain recombines TRBV6-6 with TRBJ1-5; 11 nucleotides line up with TRBD1. This CDR3 region has 16 residues. Germline V CDR1 and CDR2: MNHNY, SVGAGI (reference sequence). The J segment lost 6 bases and the V segment lost 6 bases, leaving 10 bases of the junction unmatched. Here the CDR3 reads CASSNKDRGPGQPQHF. The CDR3 DNA sequence: TGTGCCAGCAGCAATAAGGACAGGGGGCCTGGTCAGCCCCAGCATTTT.

This clone was seen a single time. This rearrangement joins TRBV2 to TRBJ1-5, with 9 bases fitting TRBD1. Germline V gene sequence: CDR1 SNHLY, CDR2 FYNNEI. CDR3 length equals 14 residues. Trimming took 8 bases from V and 4 from J; bases not matched to a gene: 6. The CDR3 region is CASALTGGNQPQHF. DNA of the CDR3: TGTGCCAGCGCCCTGACAGGGGGGAATCAGCCCCAGCATTTT.

This rearrangement joins TRBV2 to TRBJ1-6; 9 bases line up with TRBD1. J was trimmed by 5 bases and V by 5 bases; bases with no gene match: 4. Germline CDR1 is SNHLY and CDR2 is FYNNEI. This CDR3 is 15 amino acids long. CDR3 sequence reads: CASSLDRGNNSPLHF. CDR3 sequence (DNA): TGTGCCAGCAGTCTCGACAGGGGGAATAATTCACCCCTCCACTTT.

V is TRBV6-1 and J is TRBJ2-7; 8 positions match TRBD2. The CDR3 length is 14 residues. Trimming cost V 5 bases and J 6 bases; bases outside gene matches: 9. In germline, CDR1 is MNHNS, CDR2 SASEGT. The CDR3 nucleotides read TGTGCCAGCAGTTCAGGACTAGCATCGTCCGAGCAGTACTTC. This codes for CASSSGLASSEQYF.

V is TRBV4-1 and J is TRBJ1-1; D is possibly TRBD1 (5 bases). Trimming cost V 4 bases and J 0 bases, with 15 bases left between them. The CDR3 contains 16 residues. Germline V lookup: CDR1 MGHRA, CDR2 YSYEKL. CDR3 region: CASSLRGILVNTEAFF. CDR3 bases: TGCGCCAGCAGCCTTAGGGGAATCTTGGTGAACACTGAAGCTTTCTTT.

This clone was seen a single time. The rearrangement joins TRBV27 to TRBJ2-3; TRBD2 might be the D (6 bases). V lost 1 base to trimming and J lost 1 base, with 18 bases between them. Looked up from germline, CDR1 is MNHEY and CDR2 is SMNVEV (reference sequence). This CDR3 region has 18 residues. The CDR3 region is CASSLFGGVPDGTDTQYF. CDR3 nucleotide sequence: TGTGCCAGCAGTTTATTCGGCGGGGTCCCCGACGGCACAGATACGCAGTATTTT.

This clone was observed a handful of times. V usage is TRBV5-4 and J usage is TRBJ2-3; TRBD2 aligns across 8 bases. Germline lookup yields CDR1 SGHNT and CDR2 YYREEE (reference sequence). The CDR3 is 17 residues long. Germline trimming cut 4 bases from V and 3 bases from J; bases unmatched to any gene: 13. DNA for the CDR3: TGTGCCAGCAGCCCCGGGACTAGGAGGGGCCTGACAGATACGCAGTATTTT. This encodes CASSPGTRRGLTDTQYF. The full variable domain, with the rest looked up from reference TRBV5-4 and TRBJ2-3, is ETGVTQSPTHLIKTRGQQVTLRCSSQSGHNTVSWYQQALGQGPQFIFQYYREEENGRGNFPPRFSGLQFPNYSSELNVNALELDDSALYLCASSPGTRRGLTDTQYFGPGTRLTVL.

This clone has just a few counts. The chain combines TRBV28 with TRBJ2-1; 10 nucleotides line up with TRBD2. CDR3 length: 18 amino acids. CDR1 is MDHEN, CDR2 SYDVKM, per germline. With 4 bases clipped from V and 5 bases from J, the junction kept 14 bases outside the gene matches. CDR3 sequence (DNA): TGTGCCAGCAGTTCTAGGGGGTGGGGGACTAGCGCAAACAATGAGCAGTTCTTC. Its translation: CASSSRGWGTSANNEQFF.

This chain joins TRBV28 and TRBJ2-7; D gene ambiguous. This CDR3 region has 13 residues. CDR1 is MDHEN, CDR2 SYDVKM, per germline. Trimming pared 6 bases from V and 3 bases from J, leaving 12 bases between. The CDR3 nucleotides are TGTGCCAGCAGCCCAGTGGGCAGCTACGAGCAGTACGTC. Its protein product is CASSPVGSYEQYV.

V usage is TRBV30 and J usage is TRBJ1-2; 7 positions match TRBD1. The CDR3 is made up of 13 amino acids. The V and J ends lost 0 bases and 6 bases, in that order; junction bases with no gene match: 4. Germline assignment: CDR1 GTSNPN and CDR2 SVGIG (reference sequence). The CDR3, as DNA: TGTGCCTGGAGTGTGACAGGGTGGAATGGCTACACCTTC. It is translated as CAWSVTGWNGYTF.

The CDR3 nucleotides read TGTGCCAGCAGCTCTCGGACAGGGGAGCTTGGCTACACCTTC. Its protein is CASSSRTGELGYTF. The chain combines TRBV7-9 with TRBJ1-2; 9 positions match TRBD1. After removal of 4 bases from V and 7 bases from J, the junction contained 7 bases not matched to a gene. CDR1 is SEHNR and CDR2 is FQNEAQ in the germline V gene (reference sequence). The CDR3 length is 14 residues.

The count of this clone is one. V usage is TRBV9 and J usage is TRBJ2-3, with D perhaps matching TRBD1 (6 bases). From germline, CDR1 is SGDLS and CDR2 YYNGEE. The germline V and J ends were trimmed by 4 bases and 4 bases, with 10 bases remaining between them. The CDR3 covers 13 residues. CDR3 in DNA: TGTGCCAGCAGCCTACAGGGCCCAGATACGCAGTATTTT. It specifies CASSLQGPDTQYF. The full variable domain, with the rest looked up from reference TRBV9 and TRBJ2-3, is DSGVTQTPKHLITATGQRVTLRCSPRSGDLSVYWYQQSLDQGLQFLIQYYNGEERAKGNILERFSAQQFPDLHSELNLSSLELGDSALYFCASSLQGPDTQYFGPGTRLTVL.